What follows describes a single T cell receptor beta chain. Its antigen is not identified. The source of the sample is a study of cytomegalovirus exposure and HLA in healthy donors. Background on the study: The Caucasian-associated ancestry cluster held roughly 80% of approximately 400 genotyped donors.

Study-wide results and limits: Roughly even sequencing depth across donors was the assumption behind the presence/absence analyses. In an earlier analysis, most TCR beta V segments were productive about 87% or about 30% of the time.

With 60 Vbeta and 13 Jbeta primers, the PCR was carried out. Produced via immunoSEQ multiplex PCR; TCRdb's table is partial and in-frame only. There are approximately 150,000 clones in the sample; 70% to 90% occur only once, and more than 3.5% lies in the top ten. Despite likely unrecorded immune exposures, the donors were nominally healthy at the time of sampling. The clonotype comes from a middle-aged woman in good health and CMV-seropositive. Sequenced sample: PBMCs.

CDR3 nucleotides: TGTGCCAGCAGCTTAGTAGGACAGGAGTATGGCTACACCTTC. Amino acid sequence: CASSLVGQEYGYTF. The chain has TRBV7-2 and TRBJ1-2; 7 bases agree with TRBD1. V trimming: 1 base; J trimming: 5 bases; junction bases outside the gene matches: 4. The germline CDR1 and CDR2 sequences are SGHTA and FQGNSA. This CDR3 has 14 residues.